These T cell receptor beta chains were read from a single sample in a study of shared T cell receptors in the human thymus. TCRdb keeps only in-frame clones here, not all; method: immunoSEQ multiplex PCR. Of 600,000 to 900,000 clones listed, 70% to 90% are singletons. These data also formed part of another study, on human thymus T cells.

The sample consisted of thymocytes. These receptors all come from a girl under three years old with a congenital heart defect. Both conserved end residues are part of each CDR3. A D gene is named only where the DNA matches it firmly. Some rows have no size entry. The others give once, few or many, or a class for an expanded clone.

DNA: TGTGCCAGCAGCCCCGAGGACAGGCTAGGCAATGAGCAGTTCTTC
CDR3: CASSPEDRLGNEQFF
size: NA
V: TRBV5-4
length: 15
J: TRBJ2-1
D: TRBD1

DNA: TGTGCCACTGTGGGGGGAGTTAACACTGAAGCTTTCTTT
CDR3: CATVGGVNTEAFF
size: NA
V: TRBV28
length: 13
J: TRBJ1-1
D: NA

DNA: TGTGCCAGCAGCCTACCGTGGCGACAGGGTGAAGATACGCAGTATTTT
CDR3: CASSLPWRQGEDTQYF
size: NA
V: TRBV5-6
length: 16
J: TRBJ2-3
D: TRBD1

DNA: TGTGCCAGCAGCCCAGACAGTACCTACGAGCAGTACTTT
CDR3: CASSPDSTYEQYF
size: NA
V: TRBV5-6
length: 13
J: TRBJ2-7
D: NA

DNA: TGTGCCAGCAGTTACCGACAACCAAACTATGGCTACACCTTC
CDR3: CASSYRQPNYGYTF
size: once
V: TRBV6-6
length: 14
J: TRBJ1-2
D: NA

DNA: TGTGCCAGCAGTGAAGCCCAATCGACAGGGGATGGCATATTGGATTTT
CDR3: CASSEAQSTGDGILDF
size: NA
V: TRBV6-1
length: 16
J: TRBJ1-3
D: TRBD1

DNA: TGTGCCAGCAGCCTGACAGGGAAGGGCTACACCTTC
CDR3: CASSLTGKGYTF
size: NA
V: TRBV2
length: 12
J: TRBJ1-2
D: TRBD1

DNA: TGTGCCAGCTCCCCAGGGACAGATATCAGAAACACCATATATTTT
CDR3: CASSPGTDIRNTIYF
size: NA
V: TRBV18
length: 15
J: TRBJ1-3
D: TRBD1

DNA: TGTGCCAGCAGCTTACAGTGCCGAGCCGTCACTGAAGCTTTCTTT
CDR3: CASSLQCRAVTEAFF
size: few
V: TRBV6-1
length: 15
J: TRBJ1-1
D: NA

DNA: TGTGCCAGCAGCTGGATCTCCGACAGGGGCATTACCCTATTCCATGGCTACACCTTC
CDR3: CASSWISDRGITLFHGYTF
size: NA
V: TRBV5-6
length: 19
J: TRBJ1-2
D: TRBD1

DNA: TGTGCCACCAGCAGAAGCAGGTTGGGCACAGATACGCAGTATTTT
CDR3: CATSRSRLGTDTQYF
size: NA
V: TRBV15
length: 15
J: TRBJ2-3
D: NA

DNA: TGTGCCAGCAGCGCGTTCGAGGTGGGAGTGACTGAAGCTTTCTTT
CDR3: CASSAFEVGVTEAFF
size: NA
V: TRBV7-6
length: 15
J: TRBJ1-1
D: NA

DNA: TGTGCCAGCAGTCGCATGACCCTGACTAATTGGGAGCAGTACTTC
CDR3: CASSRMTLTNWEQYF
size: NA
V: TRBV27
length: 15
J: TRBJ2-7
D: NA

DNA: TGCGCCAGCAGCCAGGCCCAGGACAGGAAGAACACTGAAGCTTTCTTT
CDR3: CASSQAQDRKNTEAFF
size: NA
V: TRBV4-1
length: 16
J: TRBJ1-1
D: TRBD1

DNA: TGTGCCTGCCACTATTCCCAGAACACTGAAGCTTTCTTT
CDR3: CACHYSQNTEAFF
size: NA
V: TRBV30
length: 13
J: TRBJ1-1
D: NA

DNA: TGCAGCGTTGAAGAGGAGGAGTACACCGGGGAGCTGTTTTTT
CDR3: CSVEEEEYTGELFF
size: NA
V: TRBV29-1
length: 14
J: TRBJ2-2
D: NA

DNA: TGTGCCAGCTCATCGCAGGACTATGGCTACACCTTC
CDR3: CASSSQDYGYTF
size: NA
V: TRBV5-5
length: 12
J: TRBJ1-2
D: NA

DNA: TGTGCCAGCAGCTCACAACTAGGCAGGGGGCCTCCCCACACTGAAGCTTTCTTT
CDR3: CASSSQLGRGPPHTEAFF
size: NA
V: TRBV11-2
length: 18
J: TRBJ1-1
D: TRBD1

DNA: TGTGCCAGCAGCTTACGGGTGTCTGGGGCCAACGTCCTGACTTTC
CDR3: CASSLRVSGANVLTF
size: few
V: TRBV7-2
length: 15
J: TRBJ2-6
D: NA

DNA: TGTGCCAGCAGCGCCTCGCGCCTTTCCTATGGCTACACCTTC
CDR3: CASSASRLSYGYTF
size: NA
V: TRBV6-4
length: 14
J: TRBJ1-2
D: NA

DNA: TGTGCCAGTAGTATTTTCAGGACGAACACCGGGGAGCTGTTTTTT
CDR3: CASSIFRTNTGELFF
size: once
V: TRBV19
length: 15
J: TRBJ2-2
D: NA

DNA: TGTGCCAGCAGTTCCCGGACTAGCGGGGGTAAGGCAGATACGCAGTATTTT
CDR3: CASSSRTSGGKADTQYF
size: NA
V: TRBV27
length: 17
J: TRBJ2-3
D: TRBD2

DNA: TGTGCCAGCAGCTTAGCCCCACAATCAGGGCAGGGCTTACATTGTGACTACACCTTC
CDR3: CASSLAPQSGQGLHCDYTF
size: NA
V: TRBV7-2
length: 19
J: TRBJ1-2
D: NA

DNA: TGTGCCAGCAGCCCCGAAGGCCAGGACAGGGACCCAGATACGCAGTATTTT
CDR3: CASSPEGQDRDPDTQYF
size: NA
V: TRBV7-9
length: 17
J: TRBJ2-3
D: TRBD1

DNA: TGTGCCAGCAGCGATTTCGACAGGAACACTGAAGCTTTCTTT
CDR3: CASSDFDRNTEAFF
size: NA
V: TRBV2
length: 14
J: TRBJ1-1
D: NA

DNA: TGTGCCAGCAGTAACACACAGACAGGGGTGGGCGAAAAACTGTTTTTT
CDR3: CASSNTQTGVGEKLFF
size: NA
V: TRBV2
length: 16
J: TRBJ1-4
D: TRBD1

DNA: TGTGCCAGCATCCCACTTGTGAGGGGGCGGGAGGACTACGAGCAGTACTTC
CDR3: CASIPLVRGREDYEQYF
size: NA
V: TRBV21-1
length: 17
J: TRBJ2-7
D: NA

DNA: TGTGCCAGCAGTACTCCGGGACAGAATGCAGATACGCAGTATTTT
CDR3: CASSTPGQNADTQYF
size: NA
V: TRBV27
length: 15
J: TRBJ2-3
D: TRBD1

DNA: TGTGCCAGCTCTGGTTGGGGGGGGCACTTAGAGACCCAGTACTTC
CDR3: CASSGWGGHLETQYF
size: NA
V: TRBV6-5
length: 15
J: TRBJ2-5
D: NA

DNA: TGCAGCGTTGGCCCCATTATTGACAGGGTCCGGGTCGGTGGCTACACCTTC
CDR3: CSVGPIIDRVRVGGYTF
size: NA
V: TRBV29-1
length: 17
J: TRBJ1-2
D: TRBD1

DNA: TGCGCCAGCAGCCCCGGGACAGGGGGGCCCACTGAAGCTTTCTTT
CDR3: CASSPGTGGPTEAFF
size: NA
V: TRBV5-1
length: 15
J: TRBJ1-1
D: TRBD1

DNA: TGCGCCAGCAGCTCGACTACTAGCGGGGGGCGATACGAGCAGTACTTC
CDR3: CASSSTTSGGRYEQYF
size: few
V: TRBV4-1
length: 16
J: TRBJ2-7
D: TRBD2

DNA: TGTGCCAGCAGTTTACCCCTAGCCGGGGAAGGCAATCAGCCCCAGCATTTT
CDR3: CASSLPLAGEGNQPQHF
size: few
V: TRBV28
length: 17
J: TRBJ1-5
D: NA

DNA: TGTGCCAGCAGTATTAACAGGGGTGACACTGAAGCTTTCTTT
CDR3: CASSINRGDTEAFF
size: NA
V: TRBV7-2
length: 14
J: TRBJ1-1
D: TRBD1

DNA: TGTGCCAGCAGTTACGCCAGGGCGTCCTACGAGCAGTACTTC
CDR3: CASSYARASYEQYF
size: NA
V: TRBV6-5
length: 14
J: TRBJ2-7
D: NA

DNA: TGTGCCAGCAGCGCCCTAGAGGGAGAGGAAGGAGCCACGGACGGTATGAACACTGAAGCTTTCTTT
CDR3: CASSALEGEEGATDGMNTEAFF
size: NA
V: TRBV9
length: 22
J: TRBJ1-1
D: NA

DNA: TGCGCCAGCAGTGAGGGGACAGGTGGAAGCTCTGGGGCCAACGTCCTGACTTTC
CDR3: CASSEGTGGSSGANVLTF
size: NA
V: TRBV10-1
length: 18
J: TRBJ2-6
D: TRBD1

DNA: TGTGCCAGCAGCAGGGGAAACAGAGTCTTTTCTGATTATGGCTACACCTTC
CDR3: CASSRGNRVFSDYGYTF
size: few
V: TRBV28
length: 17
J: TRBJ1-2
D: NA

DNA: TGTGCCAGCAGTTTACGGGACAACCACTATGGCTACACCTTC
CDR3: CASSLRDNHYGYTF
size: NA
V: TRBV28
length: 14
J: TRBJ1-2
D: NA

DNA: TGTGCCAGCAGCTTGGGTGGCCACCAAGAGACCCAGTACTTC
CDR3: CASSLGGHQETQYF
size: NA
V: TRBV5-6
length: 14
J: TRBJ2-5
D: NA

DNA: TGTGCCAGCAGCACCCGGGTGAACACTGAAGCTTTCTTT
CDR3: CASSTRVNTEAFF
size: NA
V: TRBV5-8
length: 13
J: TRBJ1-1
D: NA

DNA: TGCAGCGTTGCCGGACAGGGTGAAAAACTGTTTTTT
CDR3: CSVAGQGEKLFF
size: NA
V: TRBV29-1
length: 12
J: TRBJ1-4
D: TRBD1

DNA: TGTGCCAGCAGCACTTGGGGGGAACATAATTCACCCCTCCACTTT
CDR3: CASSTWGEHNSPLHF
size: NA
V: TRBV9
length: 15
J: TRBJ1-6
D: NA

DNA: TGTGCCAGTATCCTTGATGAAGGCGGCACTGAAGCTTTCTTT
CDR3: CASILDEGGTEAFF
size: NA
V: TRBV19
length: 14
J: TRBJ1-1
D: NA

DNA: TGTGCCAGCAGCCCTACCCGGGACACCAGACCGCACGGGGGGGAGCAGTTCTTC
CDR3: CASSPTRDTRPHGGEQFF
size: NA
V: TRBV11-2
length: 18
J: TRBJ2-1
D: NA

DNA: TGTGCCAGCAGTACCGGGACAGGGAACTTTTCAACTAATGAAAAACTGTTTTTT
CDR3: CASSTGTGNFSTNEKLFF
size: once
V: TRBV28
length: 18
J: TRBJ1-4
D: TRBD1

DNA: TGTGCCAGAAGCTTACCCCTTTCCCGAGGGTACTGTACAGATACGCAGTATTTT
CDR3: CARSLPLSRGYCTDTQYF
size: NA
V: TRBV7-5
length: 18
J: TRBJ2-3
D: NA